This T cell receptor (beta chain) was recorded in a study of T cell changes during pregnancy in multiple sclerosis. Produced via immunoSEQ multiplex PCR; TCRdb's table is partial and in-frame only. The table has about 28,000 clones, around 88% seen once. V was clipped by 2 bases and J by 4 bases, with 8 bases between them. The CDR3 extends over 13 amino acids. Germline CDR1 MNHEY, CDR2 SMNVEV (reference sequence). Concerning this clone itself: The same CDR3 arises from other DNA sequences in this sample as well.

This clonotype was sampled from a female donor in good health, enrolled as a control in a pregnancy study. The chain joins TRBV27 to TRBJ1-2; no firm D call. Source: CD4+ T cells from peripheral blood mononuclear cells, taken in the first trimester of pregnancy. The CDR3 DNA reads as TGTGCCAGCAGTTTACGCAGAGGCTATGGCTACACCTTC. Translation: CASSLRRGYGYTF.